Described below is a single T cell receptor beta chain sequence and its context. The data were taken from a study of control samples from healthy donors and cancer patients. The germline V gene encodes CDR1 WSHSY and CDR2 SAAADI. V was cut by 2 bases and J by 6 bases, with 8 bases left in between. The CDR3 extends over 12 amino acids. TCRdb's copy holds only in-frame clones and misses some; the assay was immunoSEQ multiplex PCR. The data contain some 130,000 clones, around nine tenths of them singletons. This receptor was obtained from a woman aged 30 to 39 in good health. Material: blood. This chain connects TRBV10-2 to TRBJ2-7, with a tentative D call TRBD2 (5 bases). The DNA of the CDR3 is TGCGCCAGCAGTGAGAGGGAGTCCGAGCAGTACTTC. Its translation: CASSERESEQYF.